The rows below give T cell receptor beta chains drawn from one sample of a study of blood T cell repertoires in COVID-19. The assay was immunoSEQ multiplex PCR, and TCRdb's table has in-frame clones only and misses some. The sample includes hundreds of thousands of clones, 89% of them seen just once. Sequencing was carried out using peripheral blood. The source is a man in his late teens or twenties with COVID-19, enrolled during active disease. The CDR3 runs from the conserved cysteine through the conserved F or W. The order of the fields is J gene, V gene, clone size, D gene, CDR3 DNA, CDR3 protein. A D gene is named only where the DNA matches it firmly. Expanded clones get a size class; other rows say once, few or many, or leave the size out.

J gene: TRBJ2-5; V gene: TRBV27; clone size: NA; D gene: TRBD2; CDR3 DNA: TGTGCCAGCAGTTTAGGGCTGACTAGCGGGGGGGCGGGGGAGACCCAGTACTTC; CDR3 protein: CASSLGLTSGGAGETQYF
J gene: TRBJ2-7; V gene: TRBV7-9; clone size: NA; D gene: TRBD1; CDR3 DNA: TGTGCCAGCAGCTTACGACAGGGTTGGTACGAGCAGTACTTC; CDR3 protein: CASSLRQGWYEQYF
J gene: TRBJ2-7; V gene: TRBV21-1; clone size: NA; D gene: NA; CDR3 DNA: TGTGCCAGCAGCAAAGAAGCACAGGGGGCCCCTCGCGAGCAGTACTTC; CDR3 protein: CASSKEAQGAPREQYF
J gene: TRBJ2-7; V gene: TRBV2; clone size: NA; D gene: TRBD2; CDR3 DNA: TGTGCCAGCAGTTCCGGGACTAGTACCTACGAGCAGTACTTC; CDR3 protein: CASSSGTSTYEQYF
J gene: TRBJ2-7; V gene: TRBV7-9; clone size: NA; D gene: TRBD1; CDR3 DNA: TGTGCCAGCAGCTTATCGACCGGGACAGGGGGCTCCGAGCAGTACTTC; CDR3 protein: CASSLSTGTGGSEQYF
J gene: TRBJ2-7; V gene: TRBV21-1; clone size: NA; D gene: NA; CDR3 DNA: TGTGCCAGCATCTCCAGGGACTCTTACGAGCAGTACTTC; CDR3 protein: CASISRDSYEQYF
J gene: TRBJ1-6; V gene: TRBV5-5; clone size: NA; D gene: NA; CDR3 DNA: TGTGCCAGCAGCACCATACAGGGCACCCTCCACTTT; CDR3 protein: CASSTIQGTLHF
J gene: TRBJ1-2; V gene: TRBV28; clone size: NA; D gene: TRBD1; CDR3 DNA: TGTGCCAGCAGGCCCGGGACAGTCTATGGCTACACCTTC; CDR3 protein: CASRPGTVYGYTF
J gene: TRBJ2-7; V gene: TRBV5-5; clone size: NA; D gene: NA; CDR3 DNA: TGTGCCAGCAGTTCCCCGACTTTGTCCTACGAGCAGTACTTC; CDR3 protein: CASSSPTLSYEQYF
J gene: TRBJ2-5; V gene: TRBV19; clone size: NA; D gene: NA; CDR3 DNA: TGTGCCAGTAGTATCGGGGGTGGGGAGACCCAGTACTTC; CDR3 protein: CASSIGGGETQYF
J gene: TRBJ2-1; V gene: TRBV11-1; clone size: NA; D gene: NA; CDR3 DNA: TGTGCCAGCAGAGGGAGCGGCTCCTACAATGAGCAGTTCTTC; CDR3 protein: CASRGSGSYNEQFF
J gene: TRBJ1-5; V gene: TRBV2; clone size: NA; D gene: NA; CDR3 DNA: TGTGCCAGCAGTCCCGGGGAGCGCAATCAGCCCCAGCATTTT; CDR3 protein: CASSPGERNQPQHF
J gene: TRBJ2-1; V gene: TRBV16; clone size: NA; D gene: NA; CDR3 DNA: TGTGCCAGCAGCCAATTGGTCGGGAGTTACAATGAGCAGTTCTTC; CDR3 protein: CASSQLVGSYNEQFF
J gene: TRBJ2-3; V gene: TRBV20-1; clone size: NA; D gene: NA; CDR3 DNA: TGCAGTGCTAGAACCTCAGGTCCGCAGTATTTT; CDR3 protein: CSARTSGPQYF
J gene: TRBJ2-5; V gene: TRBV7-9; clone size: NA; D gene: TRBD2; CDR3 DNA: TGTGCCAGCAGCTTAGGGTGGGGAGGGGACGTCCAAGAGACCCAGTACTTC; CDR3 protein: CASSLGWGGDVQETQYF
J gene: TRBJ2-3; V gene: TRBV19; clone size: NA; D gene: NA; CDR3 DNA: TGTGCCAGTAGTAGACCTACAGGGAGCCCTAGCACAGATACGCAGTATTTT; CDR3 protein: CASSRPTGSPSTDTQYF
J gene: TRBJ2-5; V gene: TRBV18; clone size: few; D gene: NA; CDR3 DNA: TGTGCCAGCTCACCGCGAGAACAAGAGACCCAGTACTTC; CDR3 protein: CASSPREQETQYF
J gene: TRBJ2-1; V gene: TRBV2; clone size: NA; D gene: TRBD2; CDR3 DNA: TGTGCCAGCAGGAAGGAGGCTAGCGGATACAATGAGCAGTTCTTC; CDR3 protein: CASRKEASGYNEQFF
J gene: TRBJ2-7; V gene: TRBV19; clone size: NA; D gene: NA; CDR3 DNA: TGTGCCAGTAGTATAAATACAAACTACGAGCAGTACTTC; CDR3 protein: CASSINTNYEQYF
J gene: TRBJ2-1; V gene: TRBV7-9; clone size: once; D gene: TRBD1; CDR3 DNA: TGTGCCAGCAGCCCAGACAGGGGGCGGCCCAATGAGCAGTTCTTC; CDR3 protein: CASSPDRGRPNEQFF
J gene: TRBJ2-1; V gene: TRBV9; clone size: NA; D gene: NA; CDR3 DNA: TGTGCCAGCAGCGTGGGGGGTTCCTACAATGAGCAGTTCTTC; CDR3 protein: CASSVGGSYNEQFF
J gene: TRBJ2-5; V gene: TRBV6-5; clone size: NA; D gene: TRBD2; CDR3 DNA: TGTGCCAGCAGTCTCGGGGGGACCCAAGAGACCCAGTACTTC; CDR3 protein: CASSLGGTQETQYF
J gene: TRBJ2-3; V gene: TRBV3-1/TRBV3-2; clone size: NA; D gene: TRBD2; CDR3 DNA: TGTGCCAGCAGCCAGGGACTAGCCCGTACTAGCACAGATACGCAGTATTTT; CDR3 protein: CASSQGLARTSTDTQYF